This T cell receptor (beta chain) was profiled in a study of blood T cells in healthy people across ages. Per germline, CDR1 DFQATT and CDR2 SNEGSKA (reference sequence). The CDR3 is 14 residues long. V gave up 1 base and J gave up 6 bases; unmatched junction bases: 3. Primed by a sample-barcoded 5' primer and a J-beta primer mix, a second PCR proceeded for roughly 7 to 11 cycles. TCRdb used MiXCR to reprocess the 5' RACE reads, holding one entry per CDR3 protein. The data show about 1.8 million distinct CDR3 sequences, with 49% seen just once and around 2.1% held by the top ten. The chain recombines TRBV20-1 with TRBJ1-6; 7 positions agree with TRBD1. This TCR derives from a woman aged 35 to 49 in good health. Specimen: blood. The CDR3 nucleotides are TGCAGTGCTAGAGCCCGACAGGGTAATTCACCCCTCCACTTT. Protein: CSARARQGNSPLHF.